Shown below are 12 T cell receptor beta chains from a single sample sequenced in a study of metastatic and nonmetastatic thyroid tumors. TCRdb recomputed clones from the PCR reads via MiXCR. The table shows over 35,000 clones, with approximately 15% occurring only once. No patient received treatment before thyroid surgery. Sequencing was carried out using blood. The receptors shown here come from a female donor with papillary thyroid cancer or a benign thyroid nodule (not recorded which). Some clones in this sample may be carry-over from other donors' samples.

This clone was detected ten times or more. The junction differs from germline at one of its ends, possibly a read error. The genes are TRBV6-1 and TRBJ2-7, with 7 bases aligning to TRBD2. CDR3 length equals 12 residues. Germline V CDR1 and CDR2: MNHNS, SASEGT. The CDR3 coding sequence is TGTGCCAGCAGCCTCCTGGCTAGCGGCGTCCTCTTC. Translating it yields CASSLLASGVLF.

This clone has a count of ten or more. The gene calls are TRBV12-3 or TRBV12-4 and TRBJ1-4; D call uncertain. Trimming took off 2 bases at V and 6 bases at J, with 13 bases between the two ends. The CDR3 length is 15 residues. The chain's CDR3 is CASSLMGSGDEKLFF. The CDR3 nucleotides are TGTGCCAGCAGTTTAATGGGGAGTGGAGATGAAAAACTGTTTTTT.

This clone was counted ten times or more. This chain connects TRBV6-1 to TRBJ2-5, with 7 bases aligning to TRBD1. Unmatched junction bases numbered 20, after V lost 11 bases and J lost 2 bases. Germline CDR1 MNHNS, CDR2 SASEGT. The CDR3 sequence is 17 residues long. CDR3 sequence: CAASAAVDRRGQETQYF. CDR3 DNA sequence: TGTGCCGCCTCCGCGGCTGTGGACAGGCGAGGACAAGAGACCCAGTACTTC.

This clone was picked up many times. The rearrangement joins TRBV20-1 to TRBJ2-7; 9 bases are a match to TRBD2. Germline V lookup: CDR1 DFQATT, CDR2 SNEGSKA (reference sequence). The ends lost 2 bases at V and 3 bases at J; junction bases unmatched: 8. This CDR3 comprises 15 residues. The CDR3 region is CSARKGGRDFYEQYF. As DNA, the CDR3 is TGCAGTGCTAGAAAGGGCGGGAGGGATTTCTACGAGCAGTACTTC.

This clone was picked up a small number of times. The chain links TRBV20-1 to TRBJ2-7; 7 nucleotides align to TRBD1. Germline V gives CDR1 DFQATT, CDR2 SNEGSKA (reference sequence). Trimming at V came to 6 bases and at J to 2 bases, leaving 7 bases not matched to a gene. CDR3 length: 13 amino acids. CDR3 amino acids: CSASRQGAYEQYF. CDR3 DNA: TGCAGTGCGAGTAGACAGGGCGCCTACGAGCAGTACTTC.

This clone was recorded at least ten times. This chain links TRBV10-1 with TRBJ1-1; no reliable D call. V was cut by 0 bases and J by 5 bases, with 7 bases left in between. The germline V gene encodes CDR1 WNHNN and CDR2 SYGVQD (reference sequence). The CDR3 is 13 residues long. The CDR3 region is CASSESTVTEAFF. The CDR3 DNA reads TGCGCCAGCAGTGAGTCGACGGTGACTGAAGCTTTCTTT.

The chain is built from TRBV11-1 and TRBJ1-5; 9 nucleotides agree with TRBD1. The CDR3 extends over 17 amino acids. The germline V gene encodes CDR1 SGHAT and CDR2 FQDESV (reference sequence). V shed 4 bases and J 4 bases; nucleotides not matched to a gene: 11. The CDR3 bases are TGTGCCAGCAGCTCTTGGGGCCAGGGACAGGGAAATCAGCCCCAGCATTTT. It translates to CASSSWGQGQGNQPQHF.

This chain connects TRBV18 to TRBJ2-2, with TRBD2 matching 10 bases. V lost 6 bases to trimming and J lost 1 base; unmatched junction nucleotides: 2. Germline V gene data show CDR1 as KGHSH and CDR2 as LQKENI. There are 15 residues in the CDR3. CDR3 nucleotides: TGTGCCAGCTCGGGGACTAGCGAGAACACCGGGGAGCTGTTTTTT. This gives the protein CASSGTSENTGELFF.

This clone was detected many times. The gene calls are TRBV11-2 and TRBJ2-2; the D is unclear. Germline V lookup: CDR1 SGHAT, CDR2 FQNNGV. V lost 1 base and J lost 6, with 3 bases in between. The CDR3 loop spans 12 amino acids. The CDR3 DNA sequence: TGTGCCAGCAGCTTAGGGGCCGGGGAGCTGTTTTTT. Its translation: CASSLGAGELFF. Together with reference TRBV11-2 and TRBJ2-2, the CDR3 gives the full variable domain: EAGVAQSPRYKIIEKRQSVAFWCNPISGHATLYWYQQILGQGPKLLIQFQNNGVVDDSQLPKDRFSAERLKGVDSTLKIQPAKLEDSAVYLCASSLGAGELFFGEGSRLTVL.

In its sample, this clone was seen many times. This chain connects TRBV4-1 to TRBJ1-2, with D maybe TRBD1 (6 bases). Deletions cut 0 bases from V and 3 bases from J, with 14 bases between. The CDR3 runs 16 residues. The germline CDR1 and CDR2 sequences are MGHRA and YSYEKL. The CDR3 protein is CASSQDLKTGDYGYTF. CDR3 sequence (DNA): TGCGCCAGCAGCCAAGATCTGAAGACAGGCGACTATGGCTACACCTTC.

This clone was counted between two and nine times. The chain combines TRBV12-3 or TRBV12-4 with TRBJ2-3; unclear D gene. The CDR3 length is 13 residues. The ends were cut back, 6 bases at V and 7 bases at J, with 14 bases in the middle. The CDR3 nucleotides read TGTGCCAGCAGCCTGGCCATTGCGAATACGCAGTATTTT. It codes for CASSLAIANTQYF.

This clone showed up many times. This specimen includes other DNA sequences encoding the same CDR3. The chain joins TRBV7-7 to TRBJ1-1; tentatively, D is TRBD1 (6 bases). This CDR3 is 13 amino acids long. Germline CDR1 is SSHAT and CDR2 is FNYEAQ (reference sequence). CDR3 nucleotide sequence: TGTGCTAGCTCCAGGGGCCGGAACACTGAAGCTTTCTTT. Protein: CASSRGRNTEAFF.